These 32 T cell receptor beta chains originate from one sample sequenced in a study of identical twins. TCRdb processed the 5' RACE reads anew with MiXCR; each CDR3 protein has one entry. The profile covers roughly 710,000 distinct CDR3 sequences, with around 6.1% appearing a single time and 1.5% to 2% taken by the ten largest. Sequencing used naive T cells sorted from blood. The receptors derive from a man aged 18 to 29 in good health.

In this sample, this clonotype turned up many times. The chain employs TRBV24-1 and TRBJ1-5; 7 bases agree with TRBD1. Losses at the gene ends were 7 bases for V and 0 bases for J; bases not matched to a gene: 5. CDR1 is KGHDR, CDR2 SFDVKD, per germline. The CDR3 is 15 amino acids. CDR3 loop: CATRSGTDSNQPQHF. CDR3 in DNA: TGTGCCACCAGATCCGGGACAGATAGCAATCAGCCCCAGCATTTT.

The gene calls are TRBV7-9 and TRBJ2-5, with D tentatively TRBD1 or TRBD2 (5 bases each). Germline CDR1 is SEHNR and CDR2 is FQNEAQ (reference sequence). This CDR3 region has 15 residues. Trimming pared 5 bases from V and 1 base from J, leaving 14 bases between. The CDR3 loop is CASSQTAGTQETQYF. CDR3 nucleotides: TGTGCCAGCAGCCAGACCGCAGGGACCCAAGAGACCCAGTACTTC.

This clonotype was detected many times. This chain connects TRBV3-1 to TRBJ2-7; TRBD2 agrees at 7 bases. Germline V CDR1 and CDR2: LGHDT, YNNKEL (reference sequence). This CDR3 region has 16 residues. With V trimmed by 4 bases and J by 3 bases, 12 bases remained unmatched. CDR3 sequence (DNA): TGTGCCAGCAGCCCCACGGAGCGGGAACTAGGCTACGAGCAGTACTTC. This codes for CASSPTERELGYEQYF.

This clonotype was found a few times. This chain links TRBV4-2 with TRBJ2-3; 9 nucleotides agree with TRBD2. The CDR3 spans 17 residues. Germline CDR1 is LGHNA and CDR2 is YNFKEQ. Germline trimming cut 0 bases from V and 5 bases from J; bases unmatched to any gene: 9. The CDR3 coding sequence is TGTGCCAGCAGCCAAGATAGGGCGGGAGGGCCGTTAGATACGCAGTATTTT. This gives the protein CASSQDRAGGPLDTQYF.

About this clonotype: A much larger clonotype is one base distant, so this may be a read error. Since no conserved phenylalanine or tryptophan closes the CDR3, a read error is the likely cause. The rearrangement uses TRBV29-1 and TRBJ2-1; 9 nucleotides agree with TRBD1. Germline trimming cut 5 bases from V and 6 bases from J; bases unmatched to any gene: 8. Per the germline V gene, CDR1 is SQVTM and CDR2 is ANQGSEA. The CDR3 loop spans 14 amino acids. The CDR3 sequence: CSVRRQGGPNEQFC. The CDR3 DNA reads as TGCAGCGTTAGGAGACAGGGGGGTCCCAATGAGCAGTTCTGC.

This clonotype has at least ten counts. The chain links TRBV4-3 to TRBJ2-1, with no clear D. V lost 0 bases, J lost 0 bases, and 9 bases lay in between. CDR1 LGHNA and CDR2 YSLEER come from the germline V gene. The CDR3 sequence is 16 residues long. The chain's CDR3 is CASSQDGLSSYNEQFF. The CDR3 DNA follows: TGCGCCAGCAGCCAAGATGGGCTCAGCTCCTACAATGAGCAGTTCTTC.

This clonotype was detected ten times or more. The chain has TRBV5-1 and TRBJ2-7; 9 bases agree with TRBD2. In germline, CDR1 is SGHRS, CDR2 YFSETQ. This CDR3 has 15 amino acids. The trim removed 1 base at V and 5 bases at J, leaving 7 bases unmatched. The CDR3 loop is CASSLLVAGENEQYF. The CDR3 DNA is TGCGCCAGCAGCTTGTTGGTAGCGGGAGAAAACGAGCAGTACTTC.

Ten or more counts support this clonotype. CDR3 sequence reads: CASSLYPQLNTEAFF. In nucleotides, the CDR3 is TGTGCCAGCAGCTTATATCCACAGCTGAACACTGAAGCTTTCTTT. The V and J genes are TRBV7-8 and TRBJ1-1; D gene ambiguous. The CDR3 consists of 15 residues. The V end was cut by 2 bases, the J end by 0 bases, with 10 bases between. Germline V lookup: CDR1 SGHVS, CDR2 FQNEAQ.

This clonotype was detected ten times or more. The CDR3 spells CASSLWQGLADEQFF. The CDR3 DNA reads TGTGCCAGCAGTTTGTGGCAGGGTCTAGCAGATGAGCAGTTCTTC. The V and J genes are TRBV12-3 or TRBV12-4 and TRBJ2-1; D is tentatively TRBD1 or TRBD2 (5 bases each). This CDR3 has 15 residues. The V end was cut by 3 bases, the J end by 8 bases, with 17 bases between.

This clonotype was observed at least ten times. The chain employs TRBV12-3 or TRBV12-4 and TRBJ2-5; TRBD1 matches 7 bases. The CDR3 length is 15 residues. Germline trimming cut 4 bases from V and 3 bases from J; bases unmatched to any gene: 8. CDR3: CASSSTGTVEETQYF. CDR3 in DNA: TGTGCCAGCAGTTCAACCGGGACAGTTGAAGAGACCCAGTACTTC.

The CDR3 sequence is CASSIGLAGDYEQYV. The CDR3 nucleotides are TGTGCCAGTAGTATAGGACTAGCGGGCGACTACGAGCAGTACGTC. This sequence joins TRBV19 and TRBJ2-7, with 10 bases identical to TRBD2. The junction had 3 bases not matched to a gene; V was cut back by 1 base and J by 3 bases. CDR1 is LNHDA and CDR2 is SQIVND in the germline V gene (reference sequence). The length of the CDR3 is 15 residues.

This chain uses TRBV28 with TRBJ1-2; 7 bases line up with TRBD1. Germline CDR1 reads MDHEN; CDR2 reads SYDVKM. This CDR3 has 14 residues. Trimming cost V 3 bases and J 4 bases; bases outside gene matches: 5. CDR3 in amino acids: CASSFPTGAYGYTF. The CDR3 DNA reads as TGTGCCAGCAGTTTTCCCACAGGGGCCTATGGCTACACCTTC.

J is TRBJ1-5 and V is TRBV6-1; D remains ambiguous. Trimming shortened V by 8 bases and J by 3 bases, and 11 bases separated the two germline ends. Per germline, CDR1 MNHNS and CDR2 SASEGT. The CDR3 is 13 amino acids. This chain's CDR3 is CASQTTINQPQHF. The CDR3 nucleotides read TGTGCCAGCCAGACAACCATCAATCAGCCCCAGCATTTT.

This clonotype was counted at least ten times. The chain employs TRBV28 and TRBJ2-7; 7 bases fit TRBD1. Germline lookup yields CDR1 MDHEN and CDR2 SYDVKM. The CDR3 contains 15 residues. V was pared by 5 bases and J by 3 bases, with 10 bases of the junction left unmatched. CDR3 sequence reads: CASSLIVTGVYEQYF. The CDR3, as DNA: TGTGCCAGCAGTCTTATAGTTACAGGGGTCTACGAGCAGTACTTC.

This clonotype was seen at least ten times. The rearrangement links TRBV6-1 to TRBJ2-1; D might be TRBD2 (6 bases). The V gene lost 7 bases and the J gene lost 2 bases, with 9 bases spanning the gap. Germline V gene lookup returns CDR1 MNHNS and CDR2 SASEGT. The CDR3 covers 13 residues. The CDR3 sequence: CASKGGAYNEQFF. CDR3 nucleotides: TGTGCCAGCAAAGGCGGGGCCTACAATGAGCAGTTCTTC.

This clonotype was seen a few times. CDR3 loop: CASSVGATSRQYF. The CDR3 coding sequence is TGTGCCAGCAGCGTTGGGGCCACTAGTAGGCAGTACTTC. The chain joins TRBV9 to TRBJ2-5; either TRBD1 or TRBD2 may fit D (5 bases each). The CDR3 spans 13 residues. From germline, CDR1 is SGDLS and CDR2 YYNGEE. Trimming pared 2 bases from V and 11 bases from J, leaving 16 bases between.

The chain joins TRBV4-1 to TRBJ2-7, with D possibly TRBD1 on 5 matching bases. The CDR3 is made up of 14 amino acids. Germline CDR1 MGHRA, CDR2 YSYEKL. The V end was cut by 1 base, the J end by 6 bases, with 13 bases between. The CDR3 region is CASSQVPKGPEQYF. The CDR3 DNA follows: TGCGCCAGCAGCCAAGTCCCAAAGGGGCCCGAGCAGTACTTC.

This clonotype was seen repeatedly, ten times or more. The chain has TRBV5-6 and TRBJ2-7; D not certain. The V end was cut by 0 bases, the J end by 6 bases, with 7 bases between. There are 12 residues in the CDR3. Per the germline V gene, CDR1 is SGHDT and CDR2 is YYEEEE. CDR3 coding DNA: TGTGCCAGCAGCTTGGATCCTAGCGAGCAGTACGTC. Translated: CASSLDPSEQYV.

This clonotype occurred many times. V and J are TRBV29-1 and TRBJ2-3, with D possibly called TRBD1 or TRBD2 (6 bases each). With 8 bases removed from V and 0 bases from J, the gap between germline ends came to 18 bases. CDR1 and CDR2 (germline): SQVTM, ANQGSEA. The CDR3 loop spans 15 amino acids. CDR3 residues: CSLEGVRGSTDTQYF. Here the CDR3 DNA reads TGCAGCCTGGAGGGGGTGAGGGGAAGCACAGATACGCAGTATTTT.

This clonotype has ten or more counts. V is TRBV12-3 or TRBV12-4 and J is TRBJ1-2; D possibly corresponds to TRBD1 (5 bases). The CDR3 loop spans 15 amino acids. The V and J ends lost 0 bases and 4 bases respectively, with 12 bases between them. CDR3 in amino acids: CASSLAGAQLYGYTF. CDR3 nucleotide sequence: TGTGCCAGCAGTTTAGCAGGGGCCCAGCTCTATGGCTACACCTTC.

This clonotype has a count of ten or more. Relative to the germline gene, one junction end is altered; a read error may explain this. The V call is TRBV29-1, the J call TRBJ2-5; D remains unclear. The CDR3 totals 8 residues. Germline CDR1 SQVTM, CDR2 ANQGSEA. The CDR3 DNA follows: TGCAGCGTTGATGACGGGCCCTTC. Protein: CSVDDGPF.

The table lists this clonotype with a few counts. J is TRBJ2-5 and V is TRBV24-1; 12 bases are shared with TRBD2. The germline V gene encodes CDR1 KGHDR and CDR2 SFDVKD. CDR3 length equals 18 residues. J lost 4 bases, V lost 3 bases, and 11 bases had no gene match. The CDR3 region is CATSDPGTSGPTRETQYF. The DNA of the CDR3 is TGTGCCACCAGTGATCCCGGGACTAGCGGGCCTACTAGAGAGACCCAGTACTTC.

The table lists this clonotype with a few counts. The chain recombines TRBV9 with TRBJ2-5; 9 positions agree with TRBD2. The CDR3 consists of 17 residues. V shed 2 bases, J shed 5 bases, and the junction held 13 bases outside the gene matches. The V gene's germline CDR1 is SGDLS and CDR2 YYNGEE. The CDR3 bases are TGTGCCAGCAGCGTCGGCGGGAGGGCCAGACTGAGGGAGACCCAGTACTTC. Protein: CASSVGGRARLRETQYF.

This clonotype was found a few times. The chain combines TRBV20-1 with TRBJ2-5; 15 positions agree with TRBD2. This CDR3 region has 15 residues. Per germline, CDR1 DFQATT and CDR2 SNEGSKA (reference sequence). V trimming: 8 bases; J trimming: 2 bases; junction bases outside the gene matches: 6. The CDR3 coding sequence is TGCAGTTCCCCGGGGACTAGCGGGAGGCAAGAGACCCAGTACTTC. This codes for CSSPGTSGRQETQYF.

This clonotype came up a few times. The gene calls are TRBV6-1 and TRBJ2-3, with 8 bases lining up with TRBD2. The CDR3 runs 16 residues. The trim removed 2 bases at V and 6 bases at J, leaving 10 bases unmatched. Per germline, CDR1 MNHNS and CDR2 SASEGT. CDR3 in amino acids: CASSESLAGWGDTQYF. The CDR3, as DNA: TGTGCCAGCAGTGAATCTCTAGCGGGCTGGGGGGATACGCAGTATTTT.

The rearrangement joins TRBV20-1 to TRBJ1-6; tentatively, D is TRBD1 (5 bases). V was cut by 0 bases and J by 7 bases, with 22 bases left in between. Germline V CDR1 and CDR2: DFQATT, SNEGSKA (reference sequence). The CDR3 is 18 residues long. CDR3 protein: CSARELGGRVLGNSPLHF. The CDR3 coding sequence is TGCAGTGCTAGAGAGCTCGGGGGTAGGGTCTTAGGAAATTCACCCCTCCACTTT.

This clonotype was detected only a few times. The chain uses TRBV15 and TRBJ2-7, with 7 bases lining up with TRBD1. V dropped 4 bases and J dropped 1; count of bases not matched to a gene: 7. The germline V gene has CDR1 LNHNV and CDR2 YYDKDF (reference sequence). CDR3 length equals 15 residues. The CDR3 coding sequence is TGTGCCACCAGCATGACAGGGTGGCTTTCCTACGAGCAGTACTTC. Its translation: CATSMTGWLSYEQYF.

This chain uses TRBV15 with TRBJ2-3, with D tentatively TRBD2 (5 bases). Between the trimmed V and J ends, which lost 2 bases and 4 bases, there was a span of 10 bases. CDR1 is LNHNV and CDR2 is YYDKDF in the germline V gene (reference sequence). CDR3 size: 14 residues. The chain's CDR3 is CATSRMGEADTQYF. The CDR3 DNA reads as TGTGCCACCAGCAGAATGGGAGAGGCAGATACGCAGTATTTT.

There are many counts of this clonotype. The rearrangement joins TRBV20-1 to TRBJ2-2; D not resolved. The CDR3 has 16 residues. The V gene lost 0 bases and the J gene lost 0 bases, with 11 bases spanning the gap. The germline CDR1 and CDR2 sequences are DFQATT and SNEGSKA (reference sequence). This CDR3 is CSARDPSVANTGELFF. CDR3 nucleotide sequence: TGCAGTGCTAGAGATCCTAGTGTCGCGAACACCGGGGAGCTGTTTTTT.

This clonotype showed up many times. The CDR3 DNA reads as TGTGCCAGCAGTTTTAGTAGCTCCTACGAGCAGTACTTC. It translates to CASSFSSSYEQYF. The chain joins TRBV12-3 or TRBV12-4 to TRBJ2-7; D gene ambiguous. V was shortened by 3 bases and J by 0 bases, with 6 bases between the two germline ends. The CDR3 extends over 13 amino acids.

This clonotype was counted only a few times. The chain links TRBV20-1 to TRBJ2-3; weak D call: TRBD1 (5 bases). CDR1 is DFQATT and CDR2 is SNEGSKA in the germline V gene (reference sequence). The V and J ends lost 7 bases and 2 bases respectively, with 22 bases between them. The CDR3 runs 16 residues. The chain's CDR3 is CSVFPDTGRSTDTQYF. The CDR3 DNA reads as TGCAGTGTTTTTCCGGACACCGGGCGCTCCACAGATACGCAGTATTTT.

This chain links TRBV5-5 with TRBJ2-3; no clear D gene. Germline CDR1 is SGHKS and CDR2 is YYEKEE (reference sequence). V lost 0 bases to trimming and J lost 4 bases, with 12 bases between them. The CDR3 consists of 15 residues. The DNA of the CDR3 is TGTGCCAGCAGCTTGGGGCTGCCGTTCGCAGATACGCAGTATTTT. This gives the protein CASSLGLPFADTQYF.